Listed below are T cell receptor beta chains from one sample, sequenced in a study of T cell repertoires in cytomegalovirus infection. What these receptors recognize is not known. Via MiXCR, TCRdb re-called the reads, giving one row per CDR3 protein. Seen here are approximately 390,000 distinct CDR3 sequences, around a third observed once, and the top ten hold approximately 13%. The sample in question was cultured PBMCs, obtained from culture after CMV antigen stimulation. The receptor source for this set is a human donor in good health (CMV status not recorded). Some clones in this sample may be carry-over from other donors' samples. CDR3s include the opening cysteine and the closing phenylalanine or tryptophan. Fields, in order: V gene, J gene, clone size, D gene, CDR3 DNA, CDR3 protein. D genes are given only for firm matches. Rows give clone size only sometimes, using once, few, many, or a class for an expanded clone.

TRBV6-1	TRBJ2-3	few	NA	TGTGCCAGCAGTGAACAGGGCCCCCCGTCTAACACAGATACGCAGTATTTT	CASSEQGPPSNTDTQYF
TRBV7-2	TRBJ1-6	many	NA	TGTGCCAGCAGCATAGGGGACGGTGATAATTCACCCCTCCACTTT	CASSIGDGDNSPLHF
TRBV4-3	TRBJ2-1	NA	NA	TGCGCCAGCAACCAACAGGCTAGCTCCTACAATGAGCAGTTCTTC	CASNQQASSYNEQFF
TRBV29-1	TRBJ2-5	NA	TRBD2	TGCAGCGTTGAGGGTCGACTAGCGCATGAGACCCAGTACTTC	CSVEGRLAHETQYF
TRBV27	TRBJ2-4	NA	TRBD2	TGTGCCAGCAGTTTATCAGCGGGAGGGGACATTCAGTACTTC	CASSLSAGGDIQYF
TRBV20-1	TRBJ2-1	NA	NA	TGCAGTGCGAAATCCTCCTACAATGAGCAGTTCTTC	CSAKSSYNEQFF
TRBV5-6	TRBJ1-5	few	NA	TGTGCCAGCAGCTTGGGGAGACACAATCAGCCCCAGCATTTT	CASSLGRHNQPQHF
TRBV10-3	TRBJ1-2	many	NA	TGTGCCATCAGTGAGTCAAGATCAGAGGTCTATGGCTACACCTTC	CAISESRSEVYGYTF
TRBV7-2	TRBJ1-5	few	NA	TGTGCCAGCAGCTCCAGGGGATACCAGCCCCAGCATTTT	CASSSRGYQPQHF
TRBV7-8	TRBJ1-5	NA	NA	TGTGCCAGCAGCTTAGGCGAGGGATATAGCAATCAGCCCCAGCATTTT	CASSLGEGYSNQPQHF
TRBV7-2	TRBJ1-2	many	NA	TGTGCCAGCAGCACAGGACCGGGGGGCTATGGCTACACCTTC	CASSTGPGGYGYTF
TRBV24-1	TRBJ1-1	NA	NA	TGTGCCACCAGTGATTCAGGGGAACGGACAGCTGAAGCTTTCTTT	CATSDSGERTAEAFF
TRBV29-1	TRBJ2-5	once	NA	TGCAGCGTTGAACGCCGGGTACAAGAGACCCAGTACTTC	CSVERRVQETQYF
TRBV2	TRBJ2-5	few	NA	TGTGCCAGCAGTCCAGATCTACAAGAGACCCAGTACTTC	CASSPDLQETQYF
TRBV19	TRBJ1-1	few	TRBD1	TGTGCCAGTAGTATTGGACAGGCGAACACTGAAGCTTTCTTT	CASSIGQANTEAFF
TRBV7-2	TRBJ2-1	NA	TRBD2	TGTGCCAGCAGTCCGACTAGCGGGAGTCGAAATGAGCAGTTCTTC	CASSPTSGSRNEQFF
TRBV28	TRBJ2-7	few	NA	TGTGCCAGCAGTTTTGAGGGATTGAGCTCCTACGAGCAGTACTTC	CASSFEGLSSYEQYF
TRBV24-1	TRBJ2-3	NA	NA	TGTGCCACCAACGGCCGGACAACAGATACGCAGTATTTT	CATNGRTTDTQYF
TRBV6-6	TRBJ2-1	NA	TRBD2	TGTGCCAGCAGTCGACCTAGCGGGAGGGTAAATGAGCAGTTCTTC	CASSRPSGRVNEQFF
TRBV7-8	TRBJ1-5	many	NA	TGTGCCAGCAGCTTAGCAGGGAATCGGCCCCAGCATTTT	CASSLAGNRPQHF
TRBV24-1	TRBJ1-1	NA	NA	TGTGCCACCAGTGGGTACGGGAAGGCTTTCTTT	CATSGYGKAFF
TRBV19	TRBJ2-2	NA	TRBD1	TGTGCCAGTAGTATACAGGGGGCCACCGGGGAGCTGTTTTTT	CASSIQGATGELFF
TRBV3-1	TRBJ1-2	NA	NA	TGTGCCAGCAGCGCTCCGATTGGGAGTGCTAACTATGGCTACACCTTC	CASSAPIGSANYGYTF
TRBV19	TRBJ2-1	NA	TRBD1	TGTGCCAGTAGTCCCTCCGGGACAGGGGATAACAATGAGCAGTTCTTC	CASSPSGTGDNNEQFF
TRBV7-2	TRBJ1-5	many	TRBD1	TGTGCCAGCAGCCCGGGACAGGGGGCTTGGCAGCCCCAGCATTTT	CASSPGQGAWQPQHF
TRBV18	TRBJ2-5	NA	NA	TGTGCCAGCTCCCCACGGAGTAGGGCGTCGGAGACCCAGTACTTC	CASSPRSRASETQYF
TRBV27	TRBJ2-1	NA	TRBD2	TGTGCCAGCAGTTTACATCTAGCGGTCGGGCAGTTCTTC	CASSLHLAVGQFF
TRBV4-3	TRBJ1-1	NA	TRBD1	TGCGCCAGCAGCAATCGGGACAGGGGTACCCAGCTTGCTTTCTTT	CASSNRDRGTQLAFF
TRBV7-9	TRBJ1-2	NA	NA	TGTGCCAGCAGACAAGACAGCTATGGCTACACCTTC	CASRQDSYGYTF
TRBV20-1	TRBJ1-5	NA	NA	TGCAGTGCTAGATCACGGGGGAGGGAGGGTCAGCCCCAGCATTTT	CSARSRGREGQPQHF
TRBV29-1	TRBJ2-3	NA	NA	TGCAGCGTTCTTTCAGATACGCAGTATTTT	CSVLSDTQYF
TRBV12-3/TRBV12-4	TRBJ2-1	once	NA	TGTGCCAGCAGCCCAATTCAACAGGTTGGTTACAATGAGCAGTTCTTC	CASSPIQQVGYNEQFF
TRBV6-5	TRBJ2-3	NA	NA	TGTGCCACCTCAGGGGCAGGGAGTGGGGAGGATACGCAGTATTTT	CATSGAGSGEDTQYF
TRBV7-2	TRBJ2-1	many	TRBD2	TGTGCCAGCAGCTCCTCCGGGACTAGCGGTGTCAATCAGCAGTTCTTC	CASSSSGTSGVNQQFF
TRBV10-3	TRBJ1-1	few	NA	TGTGCCATCAGGTCCCCCGCGACGAACACTGAAGCTTTCTTT	CAIRSPATNTEAFF
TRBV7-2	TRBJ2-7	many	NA	TGTGCCAGCAGCCGCGACCGGGGGACCTCCTACGAGCAGTACTTC	CASSRDRGTSYEQYF
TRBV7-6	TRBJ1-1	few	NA	TGTGCCAGCAGCCTGGGGACGGTTATGAACACTGAAGCTTTCTTT	CASSLGTVMNTEAFF
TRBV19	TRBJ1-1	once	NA	TGTGCCAGTATCCAACTTGTCGGGGGGGCCGGGGTAGCTTTCTTT	CASIQLVGGAGVAFF
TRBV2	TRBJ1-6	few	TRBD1	TGTGCCAGCAGTGAGGGACAGGGTAATTCACCCCTCCACTTT	CASSEGQGNSPLHF
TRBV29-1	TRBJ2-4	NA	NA	TGCAGCGTGACCCCTTCACAGGGAGCCAAAAACATTCAGTACTTC	CSVTPSQGAKNIQYF
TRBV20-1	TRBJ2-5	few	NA	TGCAGTGCCTGGGATGTGCAAGAGACCCAGTACTTC	CSAWDVQETQYF
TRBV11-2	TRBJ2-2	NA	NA	TGTGCCAGCAGCCCCATCAATAGGCAGAACACCGGGGAGCTGTTTTTT	CASSPINRQNTGELFF
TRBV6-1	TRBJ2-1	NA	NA	TGTGCCAGCAAGTCCGAGTCTTACAATGAGCAGTTCTTC	CASKSESYNEQFF
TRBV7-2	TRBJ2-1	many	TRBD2	TGTGCCAGCAGCCATCCTCCCCTAGCGGGAGGGCAGAATGAGCAGTTCTTC	CASSHPPLAGGQNEQFF
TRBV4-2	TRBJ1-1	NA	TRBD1	TGTGCCAGCAGCCCCGAGACAGGGCACACTGAAGCTTTCTTT	CASSPETGHTEAFF
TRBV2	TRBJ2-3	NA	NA	TGTGCCAGCAGTGCGGGTCGGGGGTACACAGATACGCAGTATTTT	CASSAGRGYTDTQYF
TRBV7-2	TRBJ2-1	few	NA	TGTGCCAGCAGCCCCGGGAGCGAGCAGTTCTTC	CASSPGSEQFF
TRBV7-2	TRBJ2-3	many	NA	TGTGCCAGCAGCTTAACGCGGAAAGATACGCAGTATTTT	CASSLTRKDTQYF
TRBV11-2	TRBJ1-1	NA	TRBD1	TGTGCCAGCAGACTATCCTACAGGGGTAACACTGAAGCTTTCTTT	CASRLSYRGNTEAFF
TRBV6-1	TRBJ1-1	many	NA	TGTGCCAGCTCGAGAGAGAGGGGCGGGAATGGCACTGAAGCTTTCTTT	CASSRERGGNGTEAFF
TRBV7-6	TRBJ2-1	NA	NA	TGTGCCGCGCCAGGGATATTCTTC	CAAPGIFF
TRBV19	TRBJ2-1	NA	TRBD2	TGTGCCAGTACCCTAAACTCCGGGACTAGCGGGAGAATCTACAATGAGCAGTTCTTC	CASTLNSGTSGRIYNEQFF
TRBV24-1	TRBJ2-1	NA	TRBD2	TGTGCCACCAGTGATCTTCGGACTAGCGGGAGGCATGAGCAGTTCTTC	CATSDLRTSGRHEQFF
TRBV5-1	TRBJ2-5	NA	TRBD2	TGCGCCAGCAGCAAGACTGTAGGGACTAGCGGTGAGACCCAGTACTTC	CASSKTVGTSGETQYF
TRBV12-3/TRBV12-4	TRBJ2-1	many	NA	TGTGCCAGCAGTTTAACGGCCCCGGGTACGTACAATGAGCAGTTCTTC	CASSLTAPGTYNEQFF